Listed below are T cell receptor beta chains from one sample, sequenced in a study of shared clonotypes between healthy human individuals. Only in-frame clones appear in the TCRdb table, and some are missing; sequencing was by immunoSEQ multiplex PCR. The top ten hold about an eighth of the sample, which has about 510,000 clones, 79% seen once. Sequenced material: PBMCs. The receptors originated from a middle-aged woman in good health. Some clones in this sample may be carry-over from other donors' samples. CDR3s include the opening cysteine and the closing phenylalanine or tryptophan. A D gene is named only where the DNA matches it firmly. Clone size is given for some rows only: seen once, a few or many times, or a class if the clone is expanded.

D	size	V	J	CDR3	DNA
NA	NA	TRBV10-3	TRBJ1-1	CAISGWAGRNTEAFF	TGTGCCATCAGTGGGTGGGCGGGGAGGAACACTGAAGCTTTCTTT
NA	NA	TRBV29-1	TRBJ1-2	CSVALQLRYGYTF	TGCAGCGTTGCCTTACAGCTACGCTATGGCTACACCTTC
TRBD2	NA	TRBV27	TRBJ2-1	CASAPGTSGYNEQFF	TGTGCCAGCGCCCCCGGGACTAGCGGATACAATGAGCAGTTCTTC
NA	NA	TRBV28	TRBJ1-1	CASNPGTAGPTEAFF	TGTGCCAGCAACCCGGGCACGGCAGGGCCCACTGAAGCTTTCTTT
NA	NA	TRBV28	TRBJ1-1	CASTPGGEAGNTEAFF	TGTGCCAGCACTCCTGGGGGGGAGGCGGGGAACACTGAAGCTTTCTTT
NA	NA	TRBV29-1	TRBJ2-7	CSVEDLDDVGEQYF	TGCAGCGTTGAAGATCTCGACGACGTGGGCGAGCAGTACTTC
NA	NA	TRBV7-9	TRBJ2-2	CASSSHRGRDTGELFF	TGTGCCAGCAGCTCCCATAGGGGCAGAGACACCGGGGAGCTGTTTTTT
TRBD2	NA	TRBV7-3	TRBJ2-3	CASSSGLAGVTDTQYF	TGTGCCAGCAGCTCCGGACTAGCGGGAGTCACAGATACGCAGTATTTT
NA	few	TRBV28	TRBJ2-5	CASSPGVGVYQETQYF	TGTGCCAGCAGTCCCGGGGTAGGGGTGTACCAAGAGACCCAGTACTTC
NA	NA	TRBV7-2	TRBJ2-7	CASSLEVREFDEQYF	TGTGCCAGCAGCTTAGAGGTTCGGGAGTTTGACGAGCAGTACTTC
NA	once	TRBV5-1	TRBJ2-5	CASSLDRVGETQYF	TGCGCCAGCAGCTTGGACAGGGTGGGAGAGACCCAGTACTTC
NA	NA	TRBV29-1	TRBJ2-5	CSVDQGGTQYF	TGCAGCGTTGATCAAGGCGGGACCCAGTACTTC
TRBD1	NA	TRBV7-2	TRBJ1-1	CASSLARQGRAFF	TGTGCCAGCAGCTTAGCGAGACAGGGTAGAGCTTTCTTT
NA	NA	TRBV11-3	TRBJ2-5	CASSLGLAAETQYF	TGTGCCAGCAGCTTAGGTCTAGCCGCCGAGACCCAGTACTTC
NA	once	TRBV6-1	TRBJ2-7	CASSGSGTNYEQYF	TGTGCCAGCAGTGGATCCGGGACAAATTACGAGCAGTACTTC
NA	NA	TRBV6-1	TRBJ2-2	CASEGGQGRTGELFF	TGTGCCAGCGAAGGGGGCCAGGGGAGGACCGGGGAGCTGTTTTTT
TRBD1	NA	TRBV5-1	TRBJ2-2	CASSSEGASGELFF	TGCGCCAGCAGCTCCGAGGGGGCATCCGGGGAGCTGTTTTTT
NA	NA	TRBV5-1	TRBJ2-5	CASSLAVGGTETQYF	TGCGCCAGCAGCTTGGCTGTTGGCGGGACTGAGACCCAGTACTTC
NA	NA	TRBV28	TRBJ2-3	CASRSTFPDTQYF	TGTGCCAGCAGGTCCACTTTCCCAGATACGCAGTATTTT
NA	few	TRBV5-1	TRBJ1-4	CASSLQGPNEKLFF	TGCGCCAGCAGCTTGCAGGGACCTAATGAAAAACTGTTTTTT
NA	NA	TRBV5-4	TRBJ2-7	CASSFPYEQYF	TGTGCCAGCAGCTTTCCCTACGAGCAGTACTTC
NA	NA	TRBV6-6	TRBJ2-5	CASNGAGETQYF	TGTGCCAGCAACGGAGCGGGAGAGACCCAGTACTTC
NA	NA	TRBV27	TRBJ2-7	CASSLSPSYEQYF	TGTGCCAGCAGTTTAAGCCCCTCCTACGAGCAGTACTTC
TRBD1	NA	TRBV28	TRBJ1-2	CASSTTPQGAGYGYTF	TGTGCCAGCAGTACAACCCCACAGGGGGCCGGTTATGGCTACACCTTC
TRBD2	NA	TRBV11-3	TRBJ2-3	CASSFSLAGGTQYF	TGTGCCAGCAGCTTTAGCCTAGCGGGAGGTACGCAGTATTTT
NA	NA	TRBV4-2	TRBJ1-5	CASSQEQGRNQPQHF	TGTGCCAGCAGCCAAGAACAGGGAAGAAATCAGCCCCAGCATTTT
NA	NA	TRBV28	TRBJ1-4	CASKRTRHEKLFF	TGTGCCAGCAAGCGGACACGCCATGAAAAACTGTTTTTT
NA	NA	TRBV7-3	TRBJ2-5	CASSQLAGETQYF	TGTGCCAGCAGCCAATTAGCAGGAGAGACCCAGTACTTC
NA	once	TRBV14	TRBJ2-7	CASSQVGRWGEDEQYF	TGTGCCAGCAGCCAAGTGGGCAGATGGGGTGAGGACGAGCAGTACTTC